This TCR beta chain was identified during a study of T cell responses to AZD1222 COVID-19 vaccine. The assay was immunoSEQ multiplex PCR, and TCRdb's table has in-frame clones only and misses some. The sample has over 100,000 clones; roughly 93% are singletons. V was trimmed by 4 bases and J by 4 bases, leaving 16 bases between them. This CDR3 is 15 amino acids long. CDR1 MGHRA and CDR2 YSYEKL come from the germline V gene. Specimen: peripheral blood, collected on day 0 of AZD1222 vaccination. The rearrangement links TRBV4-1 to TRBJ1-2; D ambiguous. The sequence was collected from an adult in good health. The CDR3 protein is CASSPPGTTRYGYTF. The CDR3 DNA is TGCGCCAGCAGCCCCCCCGGAACGACCCGCTATGGCTACACCTTC.